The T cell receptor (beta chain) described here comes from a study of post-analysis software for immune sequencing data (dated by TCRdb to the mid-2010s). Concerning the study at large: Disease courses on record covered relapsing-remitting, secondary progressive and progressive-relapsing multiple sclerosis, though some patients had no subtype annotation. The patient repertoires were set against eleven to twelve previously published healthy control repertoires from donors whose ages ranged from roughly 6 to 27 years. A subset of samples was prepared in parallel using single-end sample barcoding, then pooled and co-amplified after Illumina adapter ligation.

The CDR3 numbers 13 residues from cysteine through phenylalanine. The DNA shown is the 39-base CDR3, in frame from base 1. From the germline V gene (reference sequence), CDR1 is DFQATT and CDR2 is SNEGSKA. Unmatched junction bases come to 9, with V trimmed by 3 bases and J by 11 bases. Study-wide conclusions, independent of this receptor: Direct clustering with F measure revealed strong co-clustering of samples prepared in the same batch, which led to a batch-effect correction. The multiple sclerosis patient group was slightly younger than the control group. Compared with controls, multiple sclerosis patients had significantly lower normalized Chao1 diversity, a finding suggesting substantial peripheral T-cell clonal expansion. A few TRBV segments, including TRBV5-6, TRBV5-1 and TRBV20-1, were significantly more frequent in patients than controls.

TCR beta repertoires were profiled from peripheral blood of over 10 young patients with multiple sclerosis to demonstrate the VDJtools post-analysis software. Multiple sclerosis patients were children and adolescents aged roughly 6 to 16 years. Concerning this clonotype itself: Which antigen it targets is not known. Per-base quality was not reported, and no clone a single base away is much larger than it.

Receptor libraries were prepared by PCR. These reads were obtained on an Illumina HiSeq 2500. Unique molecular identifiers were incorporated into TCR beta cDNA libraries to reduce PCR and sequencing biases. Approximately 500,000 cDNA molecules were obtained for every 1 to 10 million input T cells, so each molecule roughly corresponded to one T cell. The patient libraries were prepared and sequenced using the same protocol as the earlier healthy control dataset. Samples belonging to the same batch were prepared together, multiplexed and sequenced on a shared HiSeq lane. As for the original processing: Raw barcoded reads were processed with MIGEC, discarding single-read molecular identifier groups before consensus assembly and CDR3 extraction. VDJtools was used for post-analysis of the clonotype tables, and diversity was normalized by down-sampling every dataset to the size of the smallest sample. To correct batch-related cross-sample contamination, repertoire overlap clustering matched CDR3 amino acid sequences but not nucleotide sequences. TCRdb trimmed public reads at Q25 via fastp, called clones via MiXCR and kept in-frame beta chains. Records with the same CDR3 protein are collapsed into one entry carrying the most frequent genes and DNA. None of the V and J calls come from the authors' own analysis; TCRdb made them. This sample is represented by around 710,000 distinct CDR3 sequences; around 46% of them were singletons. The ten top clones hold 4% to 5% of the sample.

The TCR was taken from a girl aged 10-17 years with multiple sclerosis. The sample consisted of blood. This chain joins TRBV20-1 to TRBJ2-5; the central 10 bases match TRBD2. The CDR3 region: CSASFLAGEEQYF. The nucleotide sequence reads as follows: TGCAGTGCTAGTTTCCTAGCGGGAGAGGAGCAGTACTTC.